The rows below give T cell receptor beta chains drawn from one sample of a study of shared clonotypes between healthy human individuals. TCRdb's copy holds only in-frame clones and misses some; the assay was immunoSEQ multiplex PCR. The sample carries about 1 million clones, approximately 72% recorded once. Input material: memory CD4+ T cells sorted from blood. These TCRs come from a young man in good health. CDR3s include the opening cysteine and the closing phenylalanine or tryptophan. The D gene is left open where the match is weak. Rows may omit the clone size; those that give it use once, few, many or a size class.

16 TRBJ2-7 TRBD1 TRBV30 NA CAWSLGGTGGSYEQYF TGTGCCTGGAGTTTGGGTGGGACAGGGGGTTCCTACGAGCAGTACTTC
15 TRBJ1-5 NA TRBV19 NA CASSIQRGVHQPQHF TGTGCCAGTAGTATTCAGAGGGGGGTTCATCAGCCCCAGCATTTT
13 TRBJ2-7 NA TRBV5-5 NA CASSFAQGYEQYF TGTGCCAGCAGCTTTGCACAGGGTTACGAGCAGTACTTC
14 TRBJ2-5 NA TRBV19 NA CASSIAAFERTQYF TGTGCCAGTAGTATAGCAGCTTTTGAACGGACCCAGTACTTC
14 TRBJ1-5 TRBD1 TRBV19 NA CASSPGTANQPQHF TGTGCCAGTAGTCCCGGGACAGCTAATCAGCCCCAGCATTTT
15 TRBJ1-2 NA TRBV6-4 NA CASSLTGAAIGGYTF TGTGCCAGCAGTCTCACAGGAGCCGCCATTGGGGGCTACACCTTC
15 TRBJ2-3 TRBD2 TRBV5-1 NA CASRRTSGITDTQYF TGCGCCAGCCGCCGAACTAGCGGGATCACAGATACGCAGTATTTT
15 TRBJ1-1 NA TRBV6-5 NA CASSYSVSFNTEAFF TGTGCCAGCAGTTACTCTGTATCCTTTAACACTGAAGCTTTCTTT
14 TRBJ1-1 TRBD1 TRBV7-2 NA CASSSGQGNTEAFF TGTGCCAGCAGCTCCGGACAGGGGAACACTGAAGCTTTCTTT
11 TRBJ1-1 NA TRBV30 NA CAWSVDTEAFF TGTGCCTGGAGTGTAGACACTGAAGCTTTCTTT
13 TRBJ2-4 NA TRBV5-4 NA CASSLDRSNIQYF TGTGCCAGCAGCTTGGACAGATCGAACATTCAGTACTTC
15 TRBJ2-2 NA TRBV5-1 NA CASRGTVTNTGELFF TGCGCCAGCCGCGGGACGGTTACGAACACCGGGGAGCTGTTTTTT
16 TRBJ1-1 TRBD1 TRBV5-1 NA CASSPGQGSAGTEAFF TGCGCCAGCAGCCCCGGACAGGGCTCGGCGGGCACTGAAGCTTTCTTT
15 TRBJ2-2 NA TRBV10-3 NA CAVPGGGLNTGELFF TGTGCCGTACCAGGGGGAGGGCTGAACACCGGGGAGCTGTTTTTT
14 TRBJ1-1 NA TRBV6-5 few CASSYRGKNTEAFF TGTGCCAGCAGTTACAGGGGGAAGAACACTGAAGCTTTCTTT
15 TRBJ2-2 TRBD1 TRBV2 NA CASRGGQGITGELFF TGTGCCAGCAGGGGAGGACAGGGGATCACCGGGGAGCTGTTTTTT
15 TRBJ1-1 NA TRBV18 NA CASSPPPGVGTEAFF TGTGCCAGCTCACCACCTCCGGGCGTGGGCACTGAAGCTTTCTTT
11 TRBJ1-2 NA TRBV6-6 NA CASLGTYGYTF TGTGCCTCCCTCGGGACCTATGGCTACACCTTC
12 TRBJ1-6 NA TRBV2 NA CASSDSGSPLHF TGTGCCAGCAGTGACAGTGGCTCACCCCTCCACTTT
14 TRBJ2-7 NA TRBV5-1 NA CASSAGGSFYEQYF TGCGCCAGCAGCGCCGGCGGTAGCTTCTACGAGCAGTACTTC
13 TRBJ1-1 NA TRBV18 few CASSPGMGTEAFF TGTGCCAGCTCACCAGGGATGGGCACTGAAGCTTTCTTT
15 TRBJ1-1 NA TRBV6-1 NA CASSEARGARTEAFF TGTGCCAGCAGTGAAGCGAGGGGGGCGAGAACTGAAGCTTTCTTT
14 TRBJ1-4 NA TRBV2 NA CASSDRVGNEKLFF TGTGCCAGCAGTGACAGGGTTGGTAATGAAAAACTGTTTTTT
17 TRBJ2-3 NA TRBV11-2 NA CASRTPGRGAGADTQYF TGTGCCAGCAGGACCCCAGGTAGAGGGGCCGGGGCAGATACGCAGTATTTT
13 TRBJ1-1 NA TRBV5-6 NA CASSLFNTFEAFF TGTGCCAGCAGCTTGTTTAACACCTTCGAAGCTTTCTTT
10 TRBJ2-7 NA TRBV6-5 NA CASPPYEQYF TGTGCCAGCCCTCCCTACGAGCAGTACTTC
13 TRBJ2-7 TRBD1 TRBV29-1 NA CSVDGTGRYEQYF TGCAGCGTTGATGGGACAGGGAGATACGAGCAGTACTTC
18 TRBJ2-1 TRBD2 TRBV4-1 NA CASSPRGGGGTIVNEQFF TGCGCCAGCAGCCCTAGGGGCGGCGGGGGGACCATAGTAAATGAGCAGTTCTTC
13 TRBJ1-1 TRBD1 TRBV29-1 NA CSVGGGANTEAFF TGCAGCGTTGGAGGGGGCGCCAACACTGAAGCTTTCTTT
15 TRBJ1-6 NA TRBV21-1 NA CASSKRSSYNSPLHF TGTGCCAGCAGCAAAAGGAGCTCCTATAATTCACCCCTCCACTTT
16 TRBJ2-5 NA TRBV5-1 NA CASSLAAGRGEETQYF TGCGCCAGCAGCTTGGCCGCTGGGCGAGGGGAAGAGACCCAGTACTTC
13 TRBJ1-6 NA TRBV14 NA CASSQRDNSPLHF TGTGCCAGCAGCCAGCGGGATAATTCACCCCTCCACTTT
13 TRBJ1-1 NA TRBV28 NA CASSGGMNTEAFF TGTGCCAGCAGCGGGGGAATGAACACTGAAGCTTTCTTT
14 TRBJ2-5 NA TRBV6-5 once CASSYSTLQETQYF TGTGCCAGCAGTTACTCGACCCTCCAAGAGACCCAGTACTTC
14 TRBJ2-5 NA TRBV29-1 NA CSVGYGAPSETQYF TGCAGCGTTGGCTACGGGGCCCCCTCAGAGACCCAGTACTTC
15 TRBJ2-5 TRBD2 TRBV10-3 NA CAKGLNPGLGKTQYF TGTGCCAAGGGACTAAATCCGGGACTAGGAAAGACCCAGTACTTC
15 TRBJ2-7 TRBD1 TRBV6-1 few CASSEGTVSSYEQYF TGTGCCAGCAGTGAGGGGACAGTCAGCTCCTACGAGCAGTACTTC
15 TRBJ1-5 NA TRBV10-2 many CASSGGRGQGQPQHF TGCGCCAGCAGTGGGGGGAGGGGCCAGGGTCAGCCCCAGCATTTT
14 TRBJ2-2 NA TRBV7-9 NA CASSLAGQTGELFF TGTGCCAGCAGCTTAGCGGGTCAGACCGGGGAGCTGTTTTTT
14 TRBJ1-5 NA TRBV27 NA CASSLSGVGQPQHF TGTGCCAGCAGTTTATCAGGGGTGGGTCAGCCCCAGCATTTT
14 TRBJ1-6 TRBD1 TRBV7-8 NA CASSWTGSNSPLHF TGTGCCAGCAGCTGGACAGGTTCTAATTCACCCCTCCACTTT
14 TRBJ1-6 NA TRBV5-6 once CASSLGLQNSPLHF TGTGCCAGCAGCTTAGGGCTTCAAAATTCACCCCTCCACTTT
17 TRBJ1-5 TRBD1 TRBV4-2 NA CASSPSRGGQGDQPQHF TGTGCCAGCAGCCCATCCCGCGGCGGACAGGGCGATCAGCCCCAGCATTTT
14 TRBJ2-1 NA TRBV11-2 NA CASSFLEGRYEQFF TGTGCCAGCAGCTTCTTGGAAGGGAGGTATGAGCAGTTCTTC
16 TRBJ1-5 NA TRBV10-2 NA CASSGGWGTNDQPQHF TGCGCCAGCAGTGGAGGGTGGGGGACTAACGATCAGCCCCAGCATTTT
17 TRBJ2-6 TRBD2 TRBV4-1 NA CASSQVVAGGGANVLTF TGCGCCAGCAGCCAAGTGGTAGCGGGGGGCGGGGCCAACGTCCTGACTTTC
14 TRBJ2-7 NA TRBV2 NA CASSDEGKEEEQYF TGTGCCAGCAGTGATGAAGGGAAGGAGGAAGAGCAGTACTTC
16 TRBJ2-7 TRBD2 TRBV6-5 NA CASRYGLGTRAYEQYF TGTGCCAGCAGGTACGGCCTCGGGACTAGGGCCTACGAGCAGTACTTC
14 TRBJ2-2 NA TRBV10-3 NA CAITSAKNTGELFF TGTGCCATCACGTCGGCTAAGAACACCGGGGAGCTGTTTTTT
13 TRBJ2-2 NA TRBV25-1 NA CASSSILGGELFF TGTGCCAGCAGTTCCATCCTGGGCGGGGAGCTGTTTTTT
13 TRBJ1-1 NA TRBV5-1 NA CASSSQGYTEAFF TGCGCCAGCAGCTCCCAGGGATACACTGAAGCTTTCTTT